This is a list of T cell receptor beta chains from one sample in a study of cytomegalovirus exposure and HLA in healthy donors. The data were produced by immunoSEQ multiplex PCR, yet TCRdb's version contains in-frame clones alone and is incomplete. The sample shows 150,000 to 200,000 clones, approximately 89% of them seen only once. Sequencing was carried out using PBMCs. The source of these receptors is a young man in good health and CMV-seropositive. CDR3s include the opening cysteine and the closing phenylalanine or tryptophan. A D gene is named only where the DNA matches it firmly. For some rows the clone size is stated as once, few or many, or as a class when expanded; others skip it.

v_gene	abundance	j_gene	d_gene	CDR3aa	CDR3nt
TRBV6-1	.	TRBJ2-7	TRBD1	CAGGTGLHEQYF	TGTGCCGGTGGGACAGGGCTCCACGAGCAGTACTTC
TRBV4-2	.	TRBJ2-3	.	CASSQQGGGLGTDTQYF	TGTGCCAGCAGCCAACAGGGGGGGGGACTAGGCACAGATACGCAGTATTTT
TRBV9	.	TRBJ2-1	.	CASSVGVSDNEQFF	TGTGCCAGCAGCGTAGGTGTCAGCGATAATGAGCAGTTCTTC
TRBV19	few	TRBJ1-1	.	CASSIVLPRFTEAFF	TGTGCCAGTAGTATTGTACTCCCTAGGTTTACTGAAGCTTTCTTT
TRBV5-5	.	TRBJ1-3	.	CASSFEGYSGNTIYF	TGTGCCAGCAGCTTTGAGGGATACTCTGGAAACACCATATATTTT
TRBV29-1	.	TRBJ1-2	TRBD1	CSVEGQGYGYTF	TGCAGCGTTGAAGGACAGGGATATGGCTACACCTTC
TRBV2	.	TRBJ2-2	.	CASNWGRRAGELFF	TGTGCCAGCAATTGGGGGAGGAGGGCCGGGGAGCTGTTTTTT
TRBV7-8	.	TRBJ1-1	.	CASSLGRQGLNTEAFF	TGTGCCAGCAGCTTGGGCAGGCAGGGCCTGAACACTGAAGCTTTCTTT
TRBV5-1	.	TRBJ2-1	TRBD1	CASSLSKETGGPSSYNEQFF	TGCGCCAGCAGCTTGTCCAAGGAGACAGGGGGCCCGAGCTCCTACAATGAGCAGTTCTTC
TRBV7-3	.	TRBJ2-2	TRBD1	CASSFGTGRKELFF	TGTGCCAGCAGCTTCGGGACAGGGAGGAAGGAGCTGTTTTTT
TRBV5-1	.	TRBJ1-1	TRBD1	CASSIQGGNTEAFF	TGCGCCAGCAGCATACAGGGGGGAAACACTGAAGCTTTCTTT
TRBV2	few	TRBJ2-7	TRBD2	CASSERTSGSYEQYF	TGTGCCAGCAGTGAAAGGACTAGCGGGAGCTACGAGCAGTACTTC
TRBV15	.	TRBJ2-1	.	CATSSVYNEQFF	TGTGCCACCAGCAGTGTATACAATGAGCAGTTCTTC
TRBV6-1	.	TRBJ2-3	TRBD1	CASNSRTGGADTQYF	TGTGCCAGCAACAGCCGGACAGGGGGCGCAGATACGCAGTATTTT
TRBV2	.	TRBJ2-3	TRBD2	CASSEGGSTDTQYF	TGTGCCAGCAGTGAGGGGGGGTCCACAGATACGCAGTATTTT
TRBV7-9	.	TRBJ1-1	.	CASSLGAGLGTEAFF	TGTGCCAGCAGCTTAGGAGCGGGGCTGGGAACTGAAGCTTTCTTT
TRBV6-6	.	TRBJ2-7	.	CASSYSPGGSYEQYF	TGTGCCAGCAGTTACTCACCCGGTGGGAGCTACGAGCAGTACTTC
TRBV2	.	TRBJ2-7	.	CASRTHRGTRYEQYF	TGTGCCAGCAGGACCCATCGAGGGACACGATACGAGCAGTACTTC
TRBV15	.	TRBJ2-1	TRBD2	CATSIPSGRTYNEQFF	TGTGCCACCAGCATACCCAGCGGGAGAACCTACAATGAGCAGTTCTTC
TRBV4-1	.	TRBJ1-2	TRBD1	CASSQEGQSYGYTF	TGCGCCAGCAGCCAAGAGGGACAGAGCTATGGCTACACCTTC
TRBV28	.	TRBJ2-7	TRBD2	CASSATGTTLSYEQYF	TGTGCCAGCAGTGCAACCGGGACTACCCTATCCTACGAGCAGTACTTC
TRBV6-1	.	TRBJ2-7	TRBD2	CASSEAGTSSYEQYF	TGTGCCAGCAGTGAAGCCGGGACTAGCTCCTACGAGCAGTACTTC
TRBV6-6	.	TRBJ2-7	.	CASRSQVYEQYF	TGTGCCAGCAGGTCTCAGGTGTACGAGCAGTACTTC
TRBV19	.	TRBJ2-3	TRBD2	CASSIEGLAGSGTDTQYF	TGTGCCAGTAGTATAGAGGGACTAGCGGGATCGGGCACAGATACGCAGTATTTT
TRBV11-3	.	TRBJ1-1	.	CASSKGRLTEAFF	TGTGCCAGCAGCAAAGGGAGGCTCACTGAAGCTTTCTTT
TRBV29-1	.	TRBJ2-2	TRBD1	CSVDRRQGTGELFF	TGCAGCGTCGACCGGAGACAGGGGACCGGGGAGCTGTTTTTT
TRBV29-1	.	TRBJ2-2	.	CAGKTGELFF	TGCGCAGGGAAAACCGGGGAGCTGTTTTTT
TRBV19	.	TRBJ2-3	.	CASSPRGPSTDTQYF	TGTGCCAGTAGTCCCCGGGGTCCTAGCACAGATACGCAGTATTTT
TRBV20-1	once	TRBJ2-3	.	CSGINTDTQYF	TGCAGCGGGATTAACACAGATACGCAGTATTTT
TRBV18	few	TRBJ1-2	.	CASSPDSVYGYTF	TGTGCCAGCTCTCCCGACAGTGTCTATGGCTACACCTTC
TRBV6-1	.	TRBJ2-7	TRBD1	CASSEALQGLDYEQYF	TGTGCCAGCAGTGAAGCGCTACAGGGGTTAGACTACGAGCAGTACTTC
TRBV7-9	.	TRBJ1-3	TRBD1	CASSPGQGRGNTIYF	TGTGCCAGCAGCCCCGGACAGGGACGGGGAAACACCATATATTTT